This TCR beta chain was documented in a study of beta chain features in type 1 diabetes. The study's findings and limits: The study found moderately but significantly shorter TCRB CDR3s in all four CD4+ subsets of Type 1 diabetes patients.

Expressed TCRB transcripts got sequenced, as all isolated RNA was reverse transcribed. Naive, central memory and regulatory T cell samples yielded about 4 million reads on average. Clones were read by immunoSEQ multiplex PCR, and TCRdb kept only the in-frame ones, dropping some. The sample carries hundreds of thousands of clones, roughly 13% recorded once. This clone has a handful of counts. No antigen is known for it. Material: naive CD4+ T cells from blood. The sequence was obtained from a man in his late teens or twenties with type 1 diabetes.

In DNA form, the CDR3 reads TGTGCCTGGATTCGGGGGCGAAATCATACGCAGTATTTT. This sequence encodes CAWIRGRNHTQYF. The chain employs TRBV30 and TRBJ2-3; either TRBD1 or TRBD2 may supply D (6 bases each). The CDR3 is 13 amino acids. Trimming removed 4 bases at V and 7 bases at J, with 15 bases between. Germline lookup yields CDR1 GTSNPN and CDR2 SVGIG (reference sequence). Filled out from reference TRBV30 and TRBJ2-3, the complete variable domain reads SQTIHQWPATLVQPVGSPLSLECTVEGTSNPNLYWYRQAAGRGLQLLFYSVGIGQISSEVPQNLSASRPQDRQFILSSKKLLLSDSGFYLCAWIRGRNHTQYFGPGTRLTVL.